This T cell receptor beta chain was documented in a study of cytotoxic CD8 clonotypes in ibrutinib-treated CLL. The CDR3 consists of 15 residues. Trimming removed 7 bases at V and 2 bases at J, with 17 bases between. Germline CDR1 is MDHEN and CDR2 is SYDVKM. TCRdb's copy holds only in-frame clones and misses some; the assay was immunoSEQ multiplex PCR. The sample yields approximately 22,000 clones, 65% to 75% seen once. Remarks on this clone: The target antigen is unknown.

Study-wide results and limits: Elevated clonality accompanied ibrutinib response, with a return toward baseline values at progression. Measured clonality at baseline was greater than in age-matched healthy donors and tracked with circulating CD8+ T-cell counts.

The receptor was isolated from a human donor with chronic lymphocytic leukemia. This chain links TRBV28 with TRBJ1-1; tentative D call: TRBD1 (5 bases). The sample consisted of PBMCs, taken before ibrutinib treatment. CDR3: CASTMQRGLNTEAFF. The CDR3 nucleotides read TGTGCCAGCACCATGCAAAGGGGACTAAACACTGAAGCTTTCTTT.